These 7 T cell receptor beta chains originate from one sample sequenced in a study of shared clonotypes between healthy human individuals. TCRdb's table, derived via immunoSEQ multiplex PCR, lists solely in-frame clones and lacks some. The sample includes over a million clones, approximately 78% of them seen just once. Material for sequencing was memory CD4+ T cells from PBMCs. The subset was: CD45RA-negative fraction. Every receptor here comes from a man between 18 and 29 years old in good health. Some clones in this sample may be carry-over from other donors' samples.

V and J are TRBV5-1 and TRBJ1-2; D gene ambiguous. V was clipped by 3 bases and J by 6 bases, with 12 bases between them. Germline-derived CDR1 and CDR2 are SGHRS and YFSETQ. The CDR3 extends over 13 amino acids. This CDR3 reads CASSYGNSDGYTF. CDR3 sequence (DNA): TGCGCCAGCAGCTACGGAAATTCGGATGGCTACACCTTC.

V is TRBV6-1 and J is TRBJ1-5, with a tentative D call TRBD1 (5 bases). Deletions cut 0 bases from V and 5 bases from J, with 14 bases between. This CDR3 comprises 16 residues. Germline lookup yields CDR1 MNHNS and CDR2 SASEGT. CDR3 in DNA: TGTGCCAGCAGTGAAGCGGCTGTTGGCAGGGATCAGCCCCAGCATTTT. Its translation is CASSEAAVGRDQPQHF.

For this clone: A far larger clone is only one base removed, so a read error is likely. The rearrangement joins TRBV2 to TRBJ1-5; D is uncertain. Germline lookup yields CDR1 SNHLY and CDR2 FYNNEI. V shed 4 bases and J shed 1 base, with 8 bases lying between them. The CDR3 is made up of 14 amino acids. This CDR3 is CASSAPASNQPQHF. CDR3 bases: TGTGCCAGCAGTGCGCCCGCCAGCAATCAGCCCCAGCATTTT.

The V and J genes are TRBV9 and TRBJ1-2, with a possible D match to TRBD1 (5 bases). Per the germline V gene, CDR1 is SGDLS and CDR2 is YYNGEE. This CDR3 contains 15 residues. V shed 4 bases and J shed 4 bases, with 17 bases lying between them. CDR3 region: CASSPNGAAFYGYTF. The DNA of the CDR3 is TGTGCCAGCAGCCCTAATGGGGCAGCCTTCTATGGCTACACCTTC.

This clone was recorded a few times. The V call is TRBV6-1, the J call TRBJ2-1; D remains ambiguous. Trimming shortened V by 2 bases and J by 2 bases, and 10 bases separated the two germline ends. The CDR3 loop spans 15 amino acids. The germline gives CDR1 MNHNS, CDR2 SASEGT. The CDR3 region is CASSEWVGAYNEQFF. The CDR3 DNA reads TGTGCCAGCAGTGAATGGGTCGGAGCCTACAATGAGCAGTTCTTC.

The V gene is TRBV28, the J gene TRBJ1-2; tentative D call: TRBD1 (5 bases). Trimming stripped 7 bases from V and 7 bases from J, with 10 bases between. The CDR3 has 11 residues. Per germline, CDR1 MDHEN and CDR2 SYDVKM. The CDR3 region is CASTLGVGYTF. CDR3 DNA sequence: TGTGCCAGCACCCTGGGGGTTGGCTACACCTTC.

The chain combines TRBV6-5 with TRBJ1-3; D remains unclear. Germline assignment: CDR1 MNHEY and CDR2 SVGAGI. V lost 5 bases, J lost 4 bases, and 15 bases lay in between. The CDR3 has 15 residues. The CDR3 DNA sequence: TGTGCCAGCAGTGTTAATTCTGATCCCGGAAACACCATATATTTT. It encodes CASSVNSDPGNTIYF.